Reported below is one T cell receptor (beta chain). What it binds is not known. The data originate from a study of T-cell memory formation after mild COVID-19. Study in general: Each donor largely had its own TCR clusters.

Trimming removed 0 bases at V and 3 bases at J, with 10 bases between. Germline CDR1 and CDR2: SGHRS and YFSETQ. The CDR3 covers 15 residues. Study-wide points: Pre-infection memory contained some responding clones, which suggested that cross-reactive memory had joined. Shrinking CD4+ clones resided mostly in CM and EM, and CD8+ ones in EMRA.

Using constant-segment primers, 5'RACE produced TCR alpha and TCR beta cDNA libraries carrying sample barcodes and UMIs. TCRdb passed the 5' RACE reads through MiXCR, listing each CDR3 protein once. The sample contains under 300,000 distinct CDR3 sequences, over 15% of which appear only once. The sequenced material came from PBMCs or a T cell subset sorted from them (not recorded which). The receptor comes from a man aged 18 to 35 who had mild COVID-19 (a few samples of this study predate the infection). Cell type and time point are not known. The chain combines TRBV5-1 with TRBJ1-5; D is possibly TRBD1 (5 bases). CDR3 coding DNA: TGCGCCAGCAGCTTGGGGGGGGTCATCAATCAGCCCCAGCATTTT. It codes for CASSLGGVINQPQHF.